A single sample is the source of the 16 T cell receptor beta chains below, sequenced in a study of T-cell memory formation after mild COVID-19. Each CDR3 protein gets one entry after TCRdb re-called the 5' RACE reads with MiXCR. The sample carries about 140,000 distinct CDR3 sequences, 11% to 15% recorded once. The specimen sequenced was PBMCs or a T cell subset sorted from them (not recorded which). Receptors originate from an adult woman who had mild COVID-19 (a few samples of this study predate the infection). Cell type and time point are not known.

The chain is built from TRBV7-2 and TRBJ2-3; tentatively, D is TRBD2 (7 bases). Trimming took off 0 bases at V and 4 bases at J, with 11 bases between the two ends. CDR1 and CDR2 (germline): SGHTA, FQGNSA. The CDR3 sequence is 15 residues long. The CDR3 protein is CASSLAGGQADTQYF. The CDR3, as DNA: TGTGCCAGCAGCTTAGCGGGGGGGCAAGCAGATACGCAGTATTTT.

This chain's CDR3 is CASSLDLSTDSYNSPLHF. The DNA for the CDR3 is TGTGCCAGCAGCTTAGATCTCTCGACAGACTCCTATAATTCACCCCTCCACTTT. This sequence joins TRBV11-3 and TRBJ1-6, with a tentative D call TRBD1 (5 bases). V gave up 0 bases and J gave up 0 bases, with 12 bases separating them. The germline gives CDR1 SGHNT, CDR2 YENEEA. The CDR3 consists of 18 residues.

The chain carries TRBV29-1 and TRBJ1-2; the D gene is possibly TRBD1 (6 bases). The CDR3 spans 12 residues. Trimming left V 8 bases short and J 3 bases short, with 13 bases between. CDR1 and CDR2 from the germline V gene are SQVTM and ANQGSEA. CDR3 loop: CSTAGQHYGYTF. For the CDR3, the DNA is TGCAGCACTGCCGGACAGCACTATGGCTACACCTTC.

A remark on this clonotype: One junction end does not reproduce the germline sequence, and a read error may be involved. This rearrangement joins TRBV12-3 or TRBV12-4 to TRBJ2-7; 11 bases align to TRBD2. The CDR3 is made up of 15 amino acids. The CDR3 nucleotides read TGTGCCGGCAGTCCTAGCGGGGGGCCGTGGTACGAGCAGTACTTC. Translating gives CAGSPSGGPWYEQYF.

CDR3 sequence: CASSPGWGGAQETQYF. As DNA, the CDR3 is TGTGCCAGCAGCCCAGGTTGGGGAGGGGCCCAAGAGACCCAGTACTTC. The chain carries TRBV7-3 and TRBJ2-5; TRBD2 agrees at 7 bases. Germline trimming cut 5 bases from V and 1 base from J; bases unmatched to any gene: 10. Germline V gene data show CDR1 as SGHTA and CDR2 as FQGTGA. The CDR3 loop spans 16 amino acids.

This clonotype was seen ten or more times. J is TRBJ2-7 and V is TRBV7-8, with D hard to call. Trimming removed 2 bases from V and 1 base from J, with 12 bases in between. The germline gives CDR1 SGHVS, CDR2 FQNEAQ. CDR3 length: 15 residues. As DNA, the CDR3 is TGTGCCAGCAGCTTACGGGCAGGCGAATCCTACGAGCAGTACTTC. Translating gives CASSLRAGESYEQYF.

Here the CDR3 reads CASSPSGEETQYF. CDR3 nucleotides: TGTGCCAGCTCACCTAGCGGGGAAGAGACCCAGTACTTC. The chain employs TRBV18 and TRBJ2-5; TRBD2 aligns across 8 bases. The CDR3 totals 13 residues. J gave up 3 bases and V 3 bases, and 0 bases lay outside the gene matches. Germline CDR1 reads KGHSH; CDR2 reads LQKENI.

This clonotype has only a few counts. CDR3 DNA sequence: TGTGCCAGCAGCTTAGGACAGGGGGCTTGGAGCACAGATACGCAGTATTTT. Encoded protein: CASSLGQGAWSTDTQYF. The chain uses TRBV7-9 and TRBJ2-3, with 10 bases identical to TRBD1. Per germline, CDR1 SEHNR and CDR2 FQNEAQ (reference sequence). V trimming: 1 base; J trimming: 0 bases; junction bases outside the gene matches: 4. This CDR3 spans 17 amino acids.

This clonotype was seen a few times. The chain employs TRBV24-1 and TRBJ1-1, with TRBD1 matching 7 bases. From germline, CDR1 is KGHDR and CDR2 SFDVKD. V lost 4 bases, J lost 5 bases, and 3 bases stayed unmatched. CDR3 length: 13 residues. CDR3 sequence: CATSDHRGTEAFF. The CDR3 DNA sequence: TGTGCCACCAGTGACCACAGGGGAACTGAAGCTTTCTTT.

Many counts were recorded for this clonotype. The J gene is TRBJ2-5, the V gene TRBV2; 7 positions agree with TRBD1. The CDR3 runs 13 residues. Per germline, CDR1 SNHLY and CDR2 FYNNEI. V lost 3 bases to trimming and J lost 4 bases; unmatched junction nucleotides: 2. This chain's CDR3 is CASSDPGGETQYF. The CDR3 DNA is TGTGCCAGCAGTGATCCAGGGGGAGAGACCCAGTACTTC.

This clonotype has a count of ten or more. The chain links TRBV7-6 to TRBJ2-2; maybe TRBD1 (5 bases). Trimming removed 1 base from V and 1 base from J, with 7 bases in between. The CDR3 spans 15 residues. Germline loops: CDR1 SGHVS, CDR2 FNYEAQ. CDR3 sequence: CASSLVQGNTGELFF. For the CDR3, the DNA is TGTGCCAGCAGCTTAGTCCAGGGGAACACCGGGGAGCTGTTTTTT.

The chain joins TRBV9 to TRBJ2-7; D may match TRBD1 or TRBD2 (7 bases each). V was cut by 4 bases and J by 3 bases, with 14 bases left in between. This CDR3 has 14 residues. From germline, CDR1 is SGDLS and CDR2 YYNGEE. In DNA, the CDR3 is TGTGCCAGCAGCAGGGAGGGGGCCTACTACGAGCAGTACTTC. Translation: CASSREGAYYEQYF.

Regarding this clonotype: Just one base apart from a much larger clone, this may be a read error. V is TRBV7-9 and J is TRBJ1-5; D ambiguous. The CDR3 loop spans 14 amino acids. Per germline, CDR1 SEHNR and CDR2 FQNEAQ (reference sequence). The V gene lost 5 bases and the J gene lost 2 bases, with 10 bases spanning the gap. CDR3 sequence reads: CASSPEWGNQPQHF. The CDR3 nucleotides are TGTGCCAGCAGCCCAGAGTGGGGCAATCAGCCCCAGCATTTT.

The chain couples TRBV5-4 to TRBJ2-1; 10 bases match TRBD2. From germline, CDR1 is SGHNT and CDR2 YYREEE (reference sequence). The CDR3 covers 14 residues. The ends lost 5 bases at V and 10 bases at J; junction bases unmatched: 9. CDR3 sequence: CASRTAGGRREQFF. For the CDR3, the DNA is TGTGCCAGCAGAACAGCGGGAGGGCGTCGGGAGCAGTTCTTC.

The rearrangement joins TRBV29-1 to TRBJ1-1; 8 bases align to TRBD1. V shed 4 bases and J 6 bases; nucleotides not matched to a gene: 7. This CDR3 is 13 amino acids long. The germline gives CDR1 SQVTM, CDR2 ANQGSEA. CDR3 sequence: CSVGDRRNPEAFF. The CDR3 nucleotides read TGCAGCGTTGGGGACAGGAGGAATCCTGAAGCTTTCTTT.

This chain joins TRBV12-3 or TRBV12-4 and TRBJ2-3; 12 bases match TRBD2. The J segment lost 2 bases and the V segment lost 7 bases, leaving 7 bases of the junction unmatched. This CDR3 contains 16 residues. Here the CDR3 reads CASTLRLAGDTDTQYF. As DNA, the CDR3 is TGTGCCAGCACCCTCCGACTAGCGGGGGACACAGATACGCAGTATTTT.